The T cell receptor (beta chain) described here comes from a study of blood T cell repertoires in COVID-19. For the study at large: Researchers got acute and convalescent COVID-19 samples from the United States, Italy and Spain. The analysed material was cDNA or gDNA that came from T cells, B-cell-depleted T cells, or PBMCs.

The Seattle site enrolled patients during active infection and followed them longitudinally. The germline V gene encodes CDR1 MGHDK and CDR2 SYGVNS. Trimming took 4 bases from V and 7 from J; bases not matched to a gene: 11. This CDR3 has 16 amino acids. In the original analysis: The assay estimated nucleated cells by amplifying reference gene primers. Clones were read by immunoSEQ multiplex PCR, and TCRdb kept only the in-frame ones, dropping some. V, J and clone size are those of that table, while D and trimming were read from the DNA. This table has around 310,000 clones, 75% to 95% appearing once. This clone has just one count.

The sequencing sample was made of peripheral blood. The rearrangement uses TRBV25-1 and TRBJ2-7; 12 nucleotides match TRBD2. The sequence came from a woman younger than 45 with COVID-19, enrolled during active disease. The CDR3 DNA follows: TGTGCCAGCAGTGCCATCCCTAGCGGGAGGGCTCAAGAGCAGTACTTC. Protein sequence: CASSAIPSGRAQEQYF.